This T cell receptor (beta chain) was documented in a study of blood T cell repertoires in COVID-19. About the study: Some COVID-19 samples were acute and others convalescent; all came from the United States, Italy and Spain.

V lost 5 bases to trimming and J lost 10 bases; unmatched junction nucleotides: 7. The CDR3 spans 14 residues. CDR1 LNHDA and CDR2 SQIVND come from the germline V gene (reference sequence). Grouping used clinical history reported by participants in a survey and questionnaire. Methods used by the authors: Amplified reference gene primers provided the basis for estimating nucleated cell counts. Here immunoSEQ multiplex PCR was the method, and the copy in TCRdb shows in-frame clones only, minus some. V, J and clone size are taken as reported in that table, and D and trimming were inferred from the DNA itself. The table includes a few hundred thousand clones, 85% detected once.

The V gene is TRBV19, the J gene TRBJ1-6, with 8 nucleotides matching TRBD1. The TCR was taken from a woman between 45 and 65 years old who had recovered from COVID-19. Sequencing was carried out using PBMCs or T cells enriched from blood (not recorded which). CDR3 sequence (DNA): TGTGCCAGTAGTGGACAGGGAGGTGGCTCACCCCTCCACTTT. Residues: CASSGQGGGSPLHF. The full variable domain, with the rest looked up from reference TRBV19 and TRBJ1-6, is DGGITQSPKYLFRKEGQNVTLSCEQNLNHDAMYWYRQDPGQGLRLIYYSQIVNDFQKGDIAEGYSVSREKKESFPLTVTSAQKNPTAFYLCASSGQGGGSPLHFGNGTRLTVT.